Below, 9 T cell receptor beta chains from the same sample are listed, as sequenced in a study of CD8+ T cells in alopecia areata. TCR sequencing used cDNA made by reverse transcription of extracted RNA. Produced via immunoSEQ multiplex PCR; TCRdb's table is partial and in-frame only. The data show some 110,000 clones, with none appearing a single time. The sample was lesional skin. These receptors were taken from a C3H/HeJ mouse with alopecia areata. For the strain, the MHC haplotype given is H2-k.

A word on this clone: Genes here carry mouse names. The read ends 4 residues before the CDR3 terminus; that terminus is restored from the germline J gene. This chain joins TRBV13-3 and TRBJ1-4, with a tentative D call TRBD1 (6 bases). Germline values: CDR1 NNHDY, CDR2 SYVADS. The CDR3 covers 15 residues. The chain's CDR3 is CASSDEAGEGERLFF. CDR3 bases read: TGTGCCAGCAGTGATGAGGCAGGGGAGGGCGAA. Drawing the rest from reference TRBV13-3 and TRBJ1-4, the complete variable domain is EAAVTQSPRSKVAVTGGKVTLSCHQTNNHDYMYWYRQDTGHGLRLIHYSYVADSTEKGDIPDGYKASRPSQENFSLILELASLSQTAVYFCASSDEAGEGERLFFGHGTKLSVL.

This clone was seen a few times. Gene names are the mouse ones. The read comes to an end 4 residues before the CDR3 does, leaving the germline J gene to fill in the end. This chain links TRBV13-3 with TRBJ2-7; D may be TRBD1 (5 bases). This CDR3 contains 15 residues. V dropped 2 bases and J dropped 0 bases, with 12 bases sitting between them. The germline gives CDR1 NNHDY, CDR2 SYVADS. CDR3 DNA, as far as it was read: TGTGCCAGCAGTGAATCCCAGGGTTTCTCCTAT. Translating it yields CASSESQGFSY. The full CDR3 reads CASSESQGFSYEQYF.

This clone was seen a handful of times. Each gene name is a mouse one. The DNA ends 4 residues before the CDR3 does, and the rest of the CDR3 is filled in from the germline J gene. This chain links TRBV1 with TRBJ2-7; D perhaps matches TRBD1 (5 bases). This CDR3 has 15 residues. Germline-derived CDR1 and CDR2 are NSQYPW and LRSPGD (reference sequence). CDR3 region: CTCSADNPDRYEQYF. The covered CDR3 bases are TGCACCTGCAGTGCAGATAACCCCGACAGATAT.

As for this clone: The gene names here belong to mouse. The CDR3 region is CTCKGANTEVFF. The part of the CDR3 DNA that was read is TGCACCTGCAAGGGTGCAAACACA. The chain combines TRBV1 with TRBJ1-1, with no clear D. The read ends 4 residues before the CDR3 terminus; that terminus is restored from the germline J gene. Germline lookup yields CDR1 NSQYPW and CDR2 LRSPGD (reference sequence). Trimming removed 7 bases from V and 0 bases from J, with 6 bases in between. The CDR3 totals 12 residues.

Regarding this clone: The genes and germline here are from mouse. Read data end 4 residues before the CDR3 end; the end is taken from the germline J gene. V usage is TRBV1 and J usage is TRBJ2-3, with 8 bases fitting TRBD1. Germline V gene data show CDR1 as NSQYPW and CDR2 as LRSPGD (reference sequence). V lost 4 bases and J lost 3; bases outside the gene matches: 3. The CDR3 covers 14 residues. Partial CDR3 DNA: TGCACCTGCAGTGGACAGGGGCCGGCAGAA. It specifies CTCSGQGPAE. In full, the CDR3 reads CTCSGQGPAETLYF.

With regard to this clone: Mouse gene names apply. The CDR3 end falls 4 residues outside the read, so it is completed with the germline J gene. The chain couples TRBV13-3 to TRBJ2-2, with 9 bases lining up with TRBD2. The CDR3 covers 16 residues. In germline, CDR1 is NNHDY, CDR2 SYVADS. J gave up 1 base and V 3 bases, and 4 bases lay outside the gene matches. CDR3 amino acids: CASSAHWGVNTGQLYF. Incomplete CDR3 DNA: TGTGCCAGCAGTGCCCACTGGGGGGTAAACACCGGG.

The sample holds a few counts of this clone. Genes and germline come from the mouse. With the read ending 4 residues before the CDR3 end, the germline J gene is used to fill in that end. The chain is built from TRBV19 and TRBJ1-4; TRBD1 matches 10 bases. CDR1 FNHDT and CDR2 SITEND come from the germline V gene (reference sequence). The CDR3 has 15 residues. The V segment lost 5 bases and the J segment 5 bases; nucleotides outside the gene matches: 6. The sequenced part of the CDR3 DNA is TGTGCCAGCAGACCCAGGGACAGGGGAAACGAA. Protein: CASRPRDRGNE. The whole CDR3 sequence is CASRPRDRGNERLFF. The entire variable domain, with the rest obtained from reference TRBV19 and TRBJ1-4, is as follows: GGIITQTPKFLIGQEGQKLTLKCQQNFNHDTMYWYRQDSGKGLRLIYYSITENDLQKGDLSEGYDASREKKSSFSLTVTSAQKNEMAVFLCASRPRDRGNERLFFGHGTKLSVL.

Of note for this clone: Any gene name here is a mouse gene name. Read data end 4 residues before the CDR3 end; the end is taken from the germline J gene. The chain combines TRBV13-1 with TRBJ2-1; possible D gene TRBD1, 6 bases. The V end was cut by 5 bases, the J end by 3 bases, with 15 bases between. Per germline, CDR1 NSHNY and CDR2 SYGAGN. CDR3 length equals 15 residues. The CDR3 is CASSSAEGVYAEQFF. The CDR3 bases that were read are TGTGCCAGCAGCTCTGCGGAGGGGGTCTATGCT.

This clone has just a few counts. Germline and genes here are mouse. From the germline J gene comes the end of the CDR3, since the read stops 4 residues before it. The rearrangement uses TRBV19 and TRBJ2-4, with TRBD2 identical over 11 bases. Germline CDR1 and CDR2: FNHDT and SITEND (reference sequence). V trimming: 5 bases; J trimming: 0 bases; junction bases outside the gene matches: 2. The CDR3 runs to 15 residues. The DNA read from the CDR3 is TGTGCCAGCAGGGACTGGGGGGATAGTCAAAAC. It encodes CASRDWGDSQN. Given in full, the CDR3 is CASRDWGDSQNTLYF.